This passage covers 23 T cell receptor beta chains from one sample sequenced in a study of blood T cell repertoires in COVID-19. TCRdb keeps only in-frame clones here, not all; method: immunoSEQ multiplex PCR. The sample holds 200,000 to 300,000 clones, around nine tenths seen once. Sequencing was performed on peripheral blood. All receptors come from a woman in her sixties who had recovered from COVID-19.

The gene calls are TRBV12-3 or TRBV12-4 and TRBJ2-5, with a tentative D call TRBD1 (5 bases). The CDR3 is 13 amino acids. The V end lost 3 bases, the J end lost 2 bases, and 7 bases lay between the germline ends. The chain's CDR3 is CASSFTGQETQYF. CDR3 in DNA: TGTGCCAGCAGTTTCACAGGACAAGAGACCCAGTACTTC.

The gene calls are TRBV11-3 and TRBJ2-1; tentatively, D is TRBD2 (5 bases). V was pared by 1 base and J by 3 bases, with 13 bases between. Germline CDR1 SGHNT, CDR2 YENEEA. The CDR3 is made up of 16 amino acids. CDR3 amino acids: CASSLAGTPDYNEQFF. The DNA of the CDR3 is TGTGCCAGCAGCTTAGCGGGAACACCCGACTACAATGAGCAGTTCTTC.

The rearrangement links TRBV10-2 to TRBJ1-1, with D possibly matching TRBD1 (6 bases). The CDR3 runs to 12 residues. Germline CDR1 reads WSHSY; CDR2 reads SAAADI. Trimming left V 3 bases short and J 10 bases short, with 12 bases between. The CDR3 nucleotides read TGCGCCAGCAGTGATCAGGGGTCCCCAGCTTTCTTT. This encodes CASSDQGSPAFF.

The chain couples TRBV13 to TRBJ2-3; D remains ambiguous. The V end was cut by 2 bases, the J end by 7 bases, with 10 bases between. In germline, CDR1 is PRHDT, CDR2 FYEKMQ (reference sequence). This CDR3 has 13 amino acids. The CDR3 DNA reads TGTGCCAGCAGCTTATTTGTGTCATATACGCAGTATTTT. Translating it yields CASSLFVSYTQYF.

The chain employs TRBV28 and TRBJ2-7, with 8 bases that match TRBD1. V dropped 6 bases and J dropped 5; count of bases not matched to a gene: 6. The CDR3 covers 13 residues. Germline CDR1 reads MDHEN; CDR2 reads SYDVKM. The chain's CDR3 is CASRDQGANEQYF. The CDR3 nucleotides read TGTGCCAGCAGGGACCAGGGGGCAAACGAGCAGTACTTC.

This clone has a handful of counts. CDR3 loop: CASSLQGARYGYTF. Written as DNA, the CDR3 is TGTGCCAGCAGCTTGCAGGGGGCGAGGTATGGCTACACCTTC. V gene TRBV7-9 combines with J gene TRBJ1-2; 8 positions match TRBD1. The CDR3 totals 14 residues. Trimming cost V 3 bases and J 5 bases; bases outside gene matches: 5. Germline loops: CDR1 SEHNR, CDR2 FQNEAQ (reference sequence).

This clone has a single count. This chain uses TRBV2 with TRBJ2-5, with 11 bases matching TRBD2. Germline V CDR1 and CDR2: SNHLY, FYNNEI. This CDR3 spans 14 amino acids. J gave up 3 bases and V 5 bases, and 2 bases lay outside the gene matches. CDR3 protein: CASSTTSGEETQYF. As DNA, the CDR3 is TGTGCCAGCAGTACGACTAGCGGGGAAGAGACCCAGTACTTC.

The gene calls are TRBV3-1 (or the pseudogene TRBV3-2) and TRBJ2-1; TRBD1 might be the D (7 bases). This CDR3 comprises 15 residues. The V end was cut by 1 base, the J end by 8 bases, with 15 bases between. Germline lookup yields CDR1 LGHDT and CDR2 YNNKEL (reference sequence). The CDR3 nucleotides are TGTGCCAGCAGCCAAGGCCCAACAGGGGACTATGAGCAGTTCTTC. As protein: CASSQGPTGDYEQFF.

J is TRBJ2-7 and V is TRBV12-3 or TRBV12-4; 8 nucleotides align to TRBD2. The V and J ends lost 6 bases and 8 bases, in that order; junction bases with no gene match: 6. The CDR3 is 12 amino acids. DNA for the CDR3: TGTGCCAGCAGCCCAGCGGGGGCCAAGCAGTACTTC. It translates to CASSPAGAKQYF.

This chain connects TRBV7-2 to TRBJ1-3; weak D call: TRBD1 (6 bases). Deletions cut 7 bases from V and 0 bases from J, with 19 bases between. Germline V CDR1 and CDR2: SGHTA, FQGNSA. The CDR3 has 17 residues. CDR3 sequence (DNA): TGTGCCAGCACCGAACGGGGGGGCCCGAGCTCTGGAAACACCATATATTTT. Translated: CASTERGGPSSGNTIYF.

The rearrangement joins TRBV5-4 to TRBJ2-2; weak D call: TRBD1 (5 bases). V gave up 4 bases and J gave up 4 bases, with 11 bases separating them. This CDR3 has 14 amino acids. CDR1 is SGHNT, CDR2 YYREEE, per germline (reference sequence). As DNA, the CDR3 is TGTGCCAGCAGCGGCAGGGCGTTCACCGGGGAGCTGTTTTTT. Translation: CASSGRAFTGELFF.

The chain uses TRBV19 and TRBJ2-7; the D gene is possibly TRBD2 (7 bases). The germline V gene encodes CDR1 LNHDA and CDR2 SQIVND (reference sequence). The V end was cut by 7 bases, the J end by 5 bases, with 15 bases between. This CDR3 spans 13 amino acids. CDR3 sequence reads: CASTPSRGHEQYF. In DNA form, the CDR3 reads TGTGCCAGTACCCCTTCGCGGGGGCACGAGCAGTACTTC.

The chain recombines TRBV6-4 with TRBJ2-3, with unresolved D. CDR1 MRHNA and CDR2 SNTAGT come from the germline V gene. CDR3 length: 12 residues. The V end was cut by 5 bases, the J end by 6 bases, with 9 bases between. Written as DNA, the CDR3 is TGTGCCAGCAGTTTACCTGAGGATACGCAGTATTTT. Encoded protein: CASSLPEDTQYF.

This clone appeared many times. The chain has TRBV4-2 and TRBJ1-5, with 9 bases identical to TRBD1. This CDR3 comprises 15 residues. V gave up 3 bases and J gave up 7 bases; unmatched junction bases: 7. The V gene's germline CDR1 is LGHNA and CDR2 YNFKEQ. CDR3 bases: TGTGCCAGCAGCCAGACAGGGGGGAAAATGCAGCCCCAGCATTTT. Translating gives CASSQTGGKMQPQHF.

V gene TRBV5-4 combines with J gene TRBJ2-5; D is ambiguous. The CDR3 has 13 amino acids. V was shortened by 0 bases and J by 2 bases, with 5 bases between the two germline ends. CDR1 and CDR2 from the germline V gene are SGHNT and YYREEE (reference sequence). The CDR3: CASSLGAQETQYF. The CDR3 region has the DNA TGTGCCAGCAGCTTGGGGGCACAAGAGACCCAGTACTTC.

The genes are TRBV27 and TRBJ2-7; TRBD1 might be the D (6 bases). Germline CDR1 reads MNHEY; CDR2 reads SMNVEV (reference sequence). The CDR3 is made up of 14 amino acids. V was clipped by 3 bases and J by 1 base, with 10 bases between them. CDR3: CASSLGALSYEQYF. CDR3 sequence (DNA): TGTGCCAGCAGTTTGGGGGCTCTATCCTACGAGCAGTACTTC.

The CDR3 sequence is CASSDVTGGVRQPQHF. The DNA for the CDR3 is TGTGCCAGCTCAGACGTGACAGGCGGTGTTCGTCAGCCCCAGCATTTT. J is TRBJ1-5 and V is TRBV18; weak D call: TRBD1 (6 bases). V was cut by 5 bases and J by 6 bases, with 20 bases left in between. The CDR3 has 16 amino acids. Germline-derived CDR1 and CDR2 are KGHSH and LQKENI.

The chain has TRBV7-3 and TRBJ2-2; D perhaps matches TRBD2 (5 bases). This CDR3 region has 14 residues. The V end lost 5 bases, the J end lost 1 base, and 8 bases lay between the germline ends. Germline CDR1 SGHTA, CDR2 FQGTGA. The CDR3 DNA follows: TGTGCCAGCAGCCAAGGGAGGAACACCGGGGAGCTGTTTTTT. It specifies CASSQGRNTGELFF.

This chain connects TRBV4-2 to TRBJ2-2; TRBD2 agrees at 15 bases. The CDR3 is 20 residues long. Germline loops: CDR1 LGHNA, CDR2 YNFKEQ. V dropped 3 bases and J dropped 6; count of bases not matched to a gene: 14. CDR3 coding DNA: TGTGCCAGCAGCCACGAACCGGGACTAGCGGGGGGTGGGACCTCCGGGGAGCTGTTTTTT. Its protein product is CASSHEPGLAGGGTSGELFF.

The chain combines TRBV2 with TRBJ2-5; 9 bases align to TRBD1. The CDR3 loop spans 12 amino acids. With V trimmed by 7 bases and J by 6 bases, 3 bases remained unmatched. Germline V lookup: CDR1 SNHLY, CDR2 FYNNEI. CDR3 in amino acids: CASTTGGKTQYF. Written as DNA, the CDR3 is TGTGCCAGCACGACAGGGGGAAAGACCCAGTACTTC.

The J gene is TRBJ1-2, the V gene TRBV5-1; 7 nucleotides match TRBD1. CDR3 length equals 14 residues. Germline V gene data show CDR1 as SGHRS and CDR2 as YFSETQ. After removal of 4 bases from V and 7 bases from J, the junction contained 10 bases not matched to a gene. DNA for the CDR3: TGCGCCAGCAGCCTCCGACAGGGCCCGGGTGGCTACACCTTC. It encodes CASSLRQGPGGYTF.

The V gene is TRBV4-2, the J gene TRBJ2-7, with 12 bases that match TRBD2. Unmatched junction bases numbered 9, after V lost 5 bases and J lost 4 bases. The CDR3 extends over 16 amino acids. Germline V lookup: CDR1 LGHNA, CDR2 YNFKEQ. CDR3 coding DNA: TGTGCCAGCAGCTCCTTGTGGACTAGCGGGGCTTACGAGCAGTACTTC. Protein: CASSSLWTSGAYEQYF.

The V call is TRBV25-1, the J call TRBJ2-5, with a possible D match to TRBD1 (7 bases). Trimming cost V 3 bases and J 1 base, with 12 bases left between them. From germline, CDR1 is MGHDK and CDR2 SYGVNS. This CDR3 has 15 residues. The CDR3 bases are TGTGCCAGCAGTGACCCCAGGGGGGCCCAAGAGACCCAGTACTTC. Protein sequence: CASSDPRGAQETQYF.